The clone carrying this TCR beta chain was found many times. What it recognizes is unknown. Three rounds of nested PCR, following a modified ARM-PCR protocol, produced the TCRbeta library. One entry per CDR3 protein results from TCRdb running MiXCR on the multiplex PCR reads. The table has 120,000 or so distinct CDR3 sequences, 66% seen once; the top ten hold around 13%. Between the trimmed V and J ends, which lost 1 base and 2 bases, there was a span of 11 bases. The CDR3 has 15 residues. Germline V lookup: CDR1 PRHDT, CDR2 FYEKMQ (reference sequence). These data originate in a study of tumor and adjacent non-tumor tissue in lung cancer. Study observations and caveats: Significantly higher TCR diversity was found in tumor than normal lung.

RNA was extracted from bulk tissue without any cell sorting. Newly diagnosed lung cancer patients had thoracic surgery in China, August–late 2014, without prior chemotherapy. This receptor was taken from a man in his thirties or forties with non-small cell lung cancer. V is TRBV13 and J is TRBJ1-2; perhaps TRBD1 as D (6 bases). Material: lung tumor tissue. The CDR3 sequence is CASSLDGGANYGYTF. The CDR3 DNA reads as TGTGCCAGCAGCTTAGATGGGGGGGCCAACTATGGCTACACCTTC.